The clone carrying this TCR beta chain has only a few counts. Its antigen is undetermined. TCRdb called the reads again in MiXCR, with one record for every CDR3 protein. This sample has some 300,000 distinct CDR3 sequences; roughly an eighth occur once, and the top ten carry 8.5% to 10%. The CDR3 is 13 residues long. Trimming took off 5 bases at V and 7 bases at J, with 15 bases between the two ends. CDR1 and CDR2 from the germline V gene are DFQATT and SNEGSKA (reference sequence). These data are taken from a study of T cell repertoires in cytomegalovirus infection. Study as a whole: Both CMV infection and a matching HLA type were indicated by public TCR beta signatures. Whole-study results and caveats: Dominating the ex vivo response were HLA-C-restricted CMV-specific TCR beta clonotypes.

The sequenced material came from PBMCs. The TCR originated in a human donor in good health (CMV status not recorded). Some clones in this sample may be carry-over from other donors' samples. This chain connects TRBV20-1 to TRBJ2-1, with D perhaps TRBD2 (7 bases). CDR3 sequence reads: CSAGRGGENEQFF. The CDR3 region has the DNA TGCAGTGCTGGTAGGGGGGGGGAGAATGAGCAGTTCTTC.